Below, 22 T cell receptor beta chains from the same sample are listed, as sequenced in a study of cytomegalovirus exposure and HLA in healthy donors. Here immunoSEQ multiplex PCR was the method, and the copy in TCRdb shows in-frame clones only, minus some. This table holds 150,000 to 200,000 clones, around nine tenths found once. The sample taken for sequencing was PBMCs. The receptor source for this set is a man younger than 40 in good health and CMV-seropositive.

The genes are TRBV6-6 and TRBJ1-5; 7 bases are shared with TRBD1. The ends lost 2 bases at V and 0 bases at J; junction bases unmatched: 4. CDR1 is MNHNY and CDR2 is SVGAGI in the germline V gene (reference sequence). The CDR3 has 16 residues. CDR3 region: CASSYGTANSNQPQHF. CDR3 sequence (DNA): TGTGCCAGCAGTTACGGGACAGCTAATAGCAATCAGCCCCAGCATTTT.

The chain has TRBV5-1 and TRBJ2-5, with 10 bases matching TRBD2. From germline, CDR1 is SGHRS and CDR2 YFSETQ. Trimming took 1 base from V and 2 from J; bases not matched to a gene: 5. This CDR3 is built from 16 residues. In DNA form, the CDR3 reads TGCGCCAGCAGCTTGAGTAGCGGGGGGACTCAAGAGACCCAGTACTTC. This encodes CASSLSSGGTQETQYF. The variable domain in full, completed from reference TRBV5-1 and TRBJ2-5, reads KAGVTQTPRYLIKTRGQQVTLSCSPISGHRSVSWYQQTPGQGLQFLFEYFSETQRNKGNFPGRFSGRQFSNSRSEMNVSTLELGDSALYLCASSLSSGGTQETQYFGPGTRLLVL.

CDR3 sequence: CASSLTSDGGNTEAFF. CDR3 nucleotide sequence: TGTGCCAGCAGCTTAACGTCGGACGGGGGGAACACTGAAGCTTTCTTT. This chain connects TRBV7-3 to TRBJ1-1; D may be TRBD1 (5 bases). V gave up 0 bases and J gave up 1 base, with 12 bases separating them. The CDR3 has 16 residues. CDR1 and CDR2 from the germline V gene are SGHTA and FQGTGA.

The genes are TRBV27 and TRBJ2-1; TRBD2 matches 9 bases. J was trimmed by 5 bases and V by 2 bases; bases with no gene match: 4. This CDR3 is built from 15 residues. CDR1 MNHEY and CDR2 SMNVEV come from the germline V gene (reference sequence). The CDR3 nucleotides read TGTGCCAGCAGTTTAAGACTAGCGGTTAACAATGAGCAGTTCTTC. It translates to CASSLRLAVNNEQFF.

This sequence joins TRBV6-4 and TRBJ2-1; D may be TRBD2 (6 bases). Per the germline V gene, CDR1 is MRHNA and CDR2 is SNTAGT. Trimming took off 0 bases at V and 0 bases at J, with 6 bases between the two ends. The CDR3 is 15 residues long. CDR3 coding DNA: TGTGCCAGCAGTGACTCTAGCGGCTCCTACAATGAGCAGTTCTTC. This translates into CASSDSSGSYNEQFF.

CDR3 in amino acids: CASSRMMISGYSYEQYF. CDR3 nucleotides: TGTGCCAGCAGCCGGATGATGATCTCGGGATACTCCTACGAGCAGTACTTC. The chain links TRBV5-8 to TRBJ2-7; D possibly corresponds to TRBD2 (5 bases). In germline, CDR1 is SGHTS, CDR2 YDEGEE. Deletions cut 4 bases from V and 0 bases from J, with 20 bases between. This CDR3 spans 17 amino acids.

The chain links TRBV7-9 to TRBJ2-7; 7 bases line up with TRBD1. The CDR3 has 13 residues. Per the germline V gene, CDR1 is SEHNR and CDR2 is FQNEAQ (reference sequence). V was clipped by 4 bases and J by 6 bases; unmatched bases: 6. The CDR3, as DNA: TGTGCCAGCAGCTCCAACAGGGGTGGCGAGCAGTACTTC. Residues: CASSSNRGGEQYF.

The sample holds a few counts of this clone. V gene TRBV4-2 combines with J gene TRBJ1-4; TRBD1 matches 10 bases. Germline values: CDR1 LGHNA, CDR2 YNFKEQ. This CDR3 is 16 amino acids long. V trimming: 0 bases; J trimming: 6 bases; junction bases outside the gene matches: 4. The CDR3 DNA is TGTGCCAGCAGCCAAGACTCGGGGACAGGGGATGAAAAACTGTTTTTT. As protein: CASSQDSGTGDEKLFF.

The chain has TRBV7-3 and TRBJ2-2; D unclear. The CDR3 runs to 16 residues. Germline CDR1 is SGHTA and CDR2 is FQGTGA. Trimming took off 5 bases at V and 0 bases at J, with 13 bases between the two ends. The CDR3 nucleotides read TGTGCCAGCAGCATACAAGGCGCCGCGAACACCGGGGAGCTGTTTTTT. This translates into CASSIQGAANTGELFF.

CDR3 sequence: CASIRQGNQPQHF. The CDR3 DNA follows: TGTGCCAGCATAAGGCAGGGTAATCAGCCCCAGCATTTT. The rearrangement links TRBV28 to TRBJ1-5; maybe TRBD1 (5 bases). Trimming took off 7 bases at V and 4 bases at J, with 11 bases between the two ends. The CDR3 has 13 residues. CDR1 MDHEN and CDR2 SYDVKM come from the germline V gene. The whole variable domain, filled in from reference TRBV28 and TRBJ1-5, reads DVKVTQSSRYLVKRTGEKVFLECVQDMDHENMFWYRQDPGLGLRLIYFSYDVKMKEKGDIPEGYSVSREKKERFSLILESASTNQTSMYLCASIRQGNQPQHFGDGTRLSIL.

The genes are TRBV19 and TRBJ2-1, with 7 bases lining up with TRBD2. Per the germline V gene, CDR1 is LNHDA and CDR2 is SQIVND (reference sequence). The J segment lost 0 bases and the V segment lost 2 bases, leaving 7 bases of the junction unmatched. The CDR3 covers 17 residues. CDR3: CASSILGPGGSYNEQFF. The CDR3 DNA is TGTGCCAGTAGTATATTGGGACCGGGAGGCTCCTACAATGAGCAGTTCTTC.

The chain links TRBV4-1 to TRBJ2-3, with 7 bases identical to TRBD1. The CDR3 extends over 12 amino acids. Germline V gene data show CDR1 as MGHRA and CDR2 as YSYEKL. J gave up 4 bases and V 5 bases, and 0 bases lay outside the gene matches. The CDR3 is CASSDRADTQYF. The CDR3 coding sequence is TGCGCCAGCAGCGACAGGGCAGATACGCAGTATTTT.

The CDR3 sequence is CASTTGGNEQYF. The CDR3 DNA follows: TGTGCCAGCACGACAGGGGGGAACGAGCAGTACTTC. V usage is TRBV6-6 and J usage is TRBJ2-7, with 9 bases matching TRBD1. The germline V gene encodes CDR1 MNHNY and CDR2 SVGAGI (reference sequence). J gave up 5 bases and V 7 bases, and 3 bases lay outside the gene matches. CDR3 size: 12 residues.

The chain's CDR3 is CASSLQYGPGEQYF. The CDR3, as DNA: TGTGCCAGCAGCTTACAGTACGGACCGGGGGAGCAGTACTTC. This chain uses TRBV11-2 with TRBJ2-7, with D perhaps matching TRBD2 (5 bases). Germline CDR1 is SGHAT and CDR2 is FQNNGV. The CDR3 contains 14 residues. With 2 bases removed from V and 7 bases from J, the gap between germline ends came to 15 bases.

The chain links TRBV7-9 to TRBJ2-7, with a weak D call TRBD1 (5 bases). The CDR3 contains 15 residues. The ends were cut back, 1 base at V and 3 bases at J, with 13 bases in the middle. CDR1 SEHNR and CDR2 FQNEAQ come from the germline V gene (reference sequence). In DNA, the CDR3 is TGTGCCAGCAGCTTAGACACGACAGCAAGCTACGAGCAGTACTTC. Translated: CASSLDTTASYEQYF.

The V and J genes are TRBV27 and TRBJ2-7; 11 bases map to TRBD2. The CDR3 is 15 amino acids. CDR1 is MNHEY and CDR2 is SMNVEV in the germline V gene (reference sequence). The V segment lost 1 base and the J segment 2 bases; nucleotides outside the gene matches: 1. This CDR3 is CASSLWTSGPYEQYF. The CDR3 DNA reads as TGTGCCAGCAGTTTATGGACTAGCGGGCCCTACGAGCAGTACTTC.

The chain links TRBV5-1 to TRBJ1-1; 8 nucleotides agree with TRBD1. Trimming removed 3 bases from V and 5 bases from J; junction bases left unmatched: 0. This CDR3 is built from 12 residues. Germline V gene sequence: CDR1 SGHRS, CDR2 YFSETQ. The CDR3 loop is CASSWTGTEAFF. Here the CDR3 DNA reads TGCGCCAGCAGCTGGACAGGGACTGAAGCTTTCTTT.

This clone turned up a few times. The chain couples TRBV7-6 to TRBJ2-7; TRBD2 aligns across 8 bases. The trim removed 4 bases at V and 0 bases at J, leaving 2 bases unmatched. The CDR3 is 14 residues long. Germline V CDR1 and CDR2: SGHVS, FNYEAQ. The CDR3 sequence is CASSSSGSSYEQYF. The CDR3 region has the DNA TGTGCCAGCAGCTCGAGCGGGAGCTCCTACGAGCAGTACTTC. The full variable domain, with the rest looked up from reference TRBV7-6 and TRBJ2-7, is GAGVSQSPRYKVTKRGQDVALRCDPISGHVSLYWYRQALGQGPEFLTYFNYEAQQDKSGLPNDRFSAERPEGSISTLTIQRTEQRDSAMYRCASSSSGSSYEQYFGPGTRLTVT.

This clone was picked up one time. The CDR3 region has the DNA TGCGCCAGCAGCTTGGGGAGGGGAAGGGGCTATGGCTACACCTTC. Translation: CASSLGRGRGYGYTF. V usage is TRBV5-1 and J usage is TRBJ1-2, with a weak D call TRBD1 (5 bases). Germline CDR1 SGHRS, CDR2 YFSETQ. The CDR3 contains 15 residues. V was cut by 0 bases and J by 4 bases, with 13 bases left in between.

The chain joins TRBV18 to TRBJ2-7, with D perhaps matching TRBD1 or TRBD2 (5 bases each). The CDR3 spans 14 residues. Trimming took 2 bases from V and 0 from J, leaving 8 bases between them. Germline CDR1 reads KGHSH; CDR2 reads LQKENI. In DNA form, the CDR3 reads TGTGCCAGCTCACCAGGGGACGGCTCCTACGAGCAGTACTTC. This codes for CASSPGDGSYEQYF.

The chain has TRBV18 and TRBJ2-5; 8 nucleotides align to TRBD1. J gave up 4 bases and V 4 bases, and 8 bases lay outside the gene matches. CDR1 KGHSH and CDR2 LQKENI come from the germline V gene. The CDR3 runs 15 residues. DNA for the CDR3: TGTGCCAGCTCACTCCCGGGACAGGCAGGAGAGACCCAGTACTTC. It yields the protein CASSLPGQAGETQYF. Variable domain in full (rest from reference TRBV18 and TRBJ2-5): NAGVMQNPRHLVRRRGQEARLRCSPMKGHSHVYWYRQLPEEGLKFMVYLQKENIIDESGMPKERFSAEFPKEGPSILRIQQVVRGDSAAYFCASSLPGQAGETQYFGPGTRLLVL.

J is TRBJ1-4 and V is TRBV2, with 11 bases that match TRBD1. The V gene's germline CDR1 is SNHLY and CDR2 FYNNEI. With 6 bases clipped from V and 8 bases from J, the junction kept 2 bases outside the gene matches. There are 13 residues in the CDR3. The CDR3 sequence is CASRGDRGEKLFF. For the CDR3, the DNA is TGTGCCAGCAGAGGGGACAGGGGGGAAAAACTGTTTTTT.